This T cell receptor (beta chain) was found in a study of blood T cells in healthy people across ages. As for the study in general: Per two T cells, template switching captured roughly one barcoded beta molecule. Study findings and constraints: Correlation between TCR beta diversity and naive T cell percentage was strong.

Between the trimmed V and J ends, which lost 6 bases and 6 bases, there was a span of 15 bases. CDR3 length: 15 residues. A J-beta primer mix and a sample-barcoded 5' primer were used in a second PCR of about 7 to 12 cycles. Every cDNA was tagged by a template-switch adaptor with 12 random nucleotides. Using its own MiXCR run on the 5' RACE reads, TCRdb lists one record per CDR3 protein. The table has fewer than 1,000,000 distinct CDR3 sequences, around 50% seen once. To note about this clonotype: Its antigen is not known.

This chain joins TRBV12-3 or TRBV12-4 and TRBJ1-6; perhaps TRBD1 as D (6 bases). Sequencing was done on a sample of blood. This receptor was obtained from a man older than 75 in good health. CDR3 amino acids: CASRTSGALNSPLHF. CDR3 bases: TGTGCCAGCAGGACATCAGGGGCCCTTAATTCACCCCTCCACTTT.